This T cell receptor (beta chain) was identified during a study of CD8+ T cells in alopecia areata listed by TCRdb under 2018. Background on the whole study: The treated patients, all with moderate-to-severe alopecia areata, were enrolled in an open-label pilot trial of oral tofacitinib given at 5 to 10 mg twice daily. Patients stayed on tofacitinib for 6 to 18 months and then had 6 months of follow-up off drug so that delayed response and recurrence could be assessed. In treated patients, disease severity was measured using the SALT score, which gives the percentage of scalp surface area affected. In both human patients and the C3H/HeJ mouse model, the study applied high-throughput TCRbeta sequencing to look at T cell clonal expansion in alopecia areata. In humans, TCRbeta sequencing was performed on scalp tissue and on sorted CD4+ and CD8+ peripheral blood T cells from healthy controls and from patients with patchy or totalis/universalis alopecia areata. Patients on tofacitinib were biopsied at baseline and after 4 and 24 weeks of treatment, and several of the patients also had a later scalp biopsy. Scalp clonality was compared across normal scalp (n=4), patchy alopecia areata scalp (n=8), and alopecia totalis/universalis scalp (n=8). RNA was obtained with the PAXgene miRNA kit for fixed scalp, the miRNeasy kit for PBMCs, and the RNeasy kit for mouse skin. immunoSEQ multiplex PCR using 35 Vbeta forward primers and 13 Jbeta reverse primers was used to amplify TCRbeta CDR3 regions.

As regards this clone: Its binding antigen is unknown. Base qualities are missing; no much larger clone stands one base away.

The library was made by the immunoSEQ multiplex PCR assay. RNA was extracted from all samples and reverse transcribed into cDNA as template for TCR sequencing. First-strand cDNA was synthesized using SuperScript III with a 2:1 mix of oligo-dT and random hexamers. A synthetic immune receptor repertoire was used to measure amplification bias, and any remaining bias was corrected computationally. The original pipeline was this. Raw reads were preprocessed for error removal, and CDR3 was defined according to IMGT conventions as running from the conserved cysteine to phenylalanine. Clonality was calculated as 1 minus Shannon entropy normalized by log2 of the number of productive unique TCRs. CD4 or CD8 identity of scalp clones was inferred by cross-referencing scalp TCRbeta sequences with sorted blood CD4 and CD8 repertoires. Imported from immuneACCESS, the table was reduced by TCRdb to in-frame sequences with V and J called. These copies leave out some clones; in studies compared against another copy, an unresolved V gene accounts for under half, and the cause of the remainder is not known. From that table come the V and J calls and clone size; the DNA was used to work out D and trimming. The table for this sample lists under 200,000 clones; around 60% of them were counted only once. The ten largest account for more than 13% of the sample.

Results the study describes overall, beyond this receptor: Because the treated cohort was small and included a single nonresponder, larger studies are needed to assess links between baseline CD8+ expansion and response. Lesional scalp, especially in alopecia totalis/universalis, showed higher clonality and more expanded CD8+ clones than normal scalp, suggesting antigenic drive. Unlike mouse skin, which is dominated by gammadelta T cells, normal human skin has resident alphabeta T cells that are also sequenced, and this complicates analysis of the scalp TCR repertoire. Shared TCR sequences between patients were less evident than in mice, which may be partly attributable to HLA diversity in the patient population. Scalp clonality and the number of expanded CD8+ clones among the top 100 scalp clones were significantly decreased by tofacitinib. Many expanded lesional clones persisted in scalp and blood during tofacitinib treatment, which may partly explain relapse after stopping treatment.

V is cut by 0 bases and J by 5 bases, and the space between the germline ends is 5 bases. The CDR3 covers 13 residues, taking in both the cysteine and the phenylalanine. Only the CDR3 portion is preserved as DNA: 39 bases, with reading frame beginning at the first base. Sequences SEHNR (CDR1) and FQNEAQ (CDR2) are obtained from the germline V gene (reference sequence). In light of the paper, this sample's time point label describes: about 25 weeks on oral tofacitinib. The sample's treatment or condition label is to be understood as: oral pan-JAK inhibitor, 5-10 mg twice daily. Lesional scalp punch biopsies and peripheral blood were obtained from alopecia areata patients. PBMCs were separated by density centrifugation and stained for CD3, CD4 and CD8, after which CD4+ and CD8+ T cells were sorted on a FACSAria.

This receptor was taken from a human donor with alopecia areata. This chain is built from TRBV7-9 and TRBJ2-1; the D gene cannot be resolved reliably. Sequencing was performed on CD4+ T cells sorted from blood, taken at week 24, from a patient treated with tofacitinib. The DNA sequence follows: TGTGCCAGCAGCTTAGCAGGGAACAATGAGCAGTTCTTC. The translation is CASSLAGNNEQFF.